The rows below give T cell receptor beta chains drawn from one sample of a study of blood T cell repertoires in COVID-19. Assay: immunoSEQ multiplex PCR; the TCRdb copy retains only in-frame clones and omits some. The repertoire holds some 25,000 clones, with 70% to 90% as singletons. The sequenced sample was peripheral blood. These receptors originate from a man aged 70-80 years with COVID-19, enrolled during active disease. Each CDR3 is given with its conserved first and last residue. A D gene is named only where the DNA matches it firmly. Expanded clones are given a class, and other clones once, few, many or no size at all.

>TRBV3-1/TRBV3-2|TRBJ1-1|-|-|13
TGTGCCAGCAGCCAAGATCGGGAGACGGAAGCTTTCTTT
CASSQDRETEAFF
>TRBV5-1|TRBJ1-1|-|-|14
TGCGCCAGCAGCCCCGGACATTTGAACACTGAAGCTTTCTTT
CASSPGHLNTEAFF
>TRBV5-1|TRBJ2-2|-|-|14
TGCGCCAGCAGTTTGAACGACGGGGTCGGGGAGCTGTTTTTT
CASSLNDGVGELFF
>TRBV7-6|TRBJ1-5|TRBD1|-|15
TGTGCCAGCAGCGCGGGGACAGGGATCAATCAGCCCCAGCATTTT
CASSAGTGINQPQHF
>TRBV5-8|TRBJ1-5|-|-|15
TGTGCCAGCAGCTTATATCAACAGTACAATCAGCCCCAGCATTTT
CASSLYQQYNQPQHF
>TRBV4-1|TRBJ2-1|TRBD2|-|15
TGCGCCAGCAGCGCCCGACTAGCGGGTAGGAATGAGCAGTTCTTC
CASSARLAGRNEQFF
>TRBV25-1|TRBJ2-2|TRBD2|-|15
TGTGCCAGCAGTGATAGCGGGGGGTTGGCCGGGGAGCTGTTTTTT
CASSDSGGLAGELFF
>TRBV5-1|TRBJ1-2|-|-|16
TGCGCCAGCAGCTCCTCAACCGACAGGCTAATCTATGGCTACACCTTC
CASSSSTDRLIYGYTF
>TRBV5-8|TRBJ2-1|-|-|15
TGTGCCAGCAGCTTGGGGACTTCGTATCTCAATGAGCAGTTCTTC
CASSLGTSYLNEQFF
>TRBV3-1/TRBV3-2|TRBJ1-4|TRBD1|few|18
TGTGCCAGCAGCCAAGAGAGGCCCTCCAGGGGGCGATTTGAAAAACTGTTTTTT
CASSQERPSRGRFEKLFF
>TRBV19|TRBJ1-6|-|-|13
TGTGCCAGTAGTATGAACCCGCGATCACCCCTCCACTTT
CASSMNPRSPLHF
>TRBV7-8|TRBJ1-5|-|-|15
TGTGCCAGCAGCCGGGGGGGAACCACGGATCAGCCCCAGCATTTT
CASSRGGTTDQPQHF
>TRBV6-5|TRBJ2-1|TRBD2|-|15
TGTGCCAGCAACCGTTGGACTAGCGGTTACAATGAGCAGTTCTTC
CASNRWTSGYNEQFF
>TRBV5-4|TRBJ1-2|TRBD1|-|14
TGTGCCAGCAGCTCCGGACAGGACAACTATGGCTACACCTTC
CASSSGQDNYGYTF
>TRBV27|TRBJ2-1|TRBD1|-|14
TGTGCCAGCAGAAGGTGGACAGGGTACAATGAGCAGTTCTTC
CASRRWTGYNEQFF
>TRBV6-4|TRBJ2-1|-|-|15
TGTGCCAGCAGTTTATTGGGGAGCTCCTACAATGAGCAGTTCTTC
CASSLLGSSYNEQFF
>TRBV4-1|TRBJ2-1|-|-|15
TGCGCCAGCAGCCAGTCCGGGACTGTCTACAATGAGCAGTTCTTC
CASSQSGTVYNEQFF